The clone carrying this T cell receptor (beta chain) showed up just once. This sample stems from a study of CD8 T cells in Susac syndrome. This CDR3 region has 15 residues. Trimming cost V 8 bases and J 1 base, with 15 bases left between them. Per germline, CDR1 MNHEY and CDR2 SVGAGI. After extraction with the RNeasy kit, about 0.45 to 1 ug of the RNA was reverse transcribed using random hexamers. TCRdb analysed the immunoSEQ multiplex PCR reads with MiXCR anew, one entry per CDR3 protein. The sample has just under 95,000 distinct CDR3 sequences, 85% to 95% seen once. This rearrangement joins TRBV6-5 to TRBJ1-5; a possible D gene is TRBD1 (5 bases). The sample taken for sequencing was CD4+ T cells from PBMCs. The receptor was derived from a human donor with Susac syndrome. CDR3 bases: TGTGCCAGCCGGCCTACGAGGGGCAGCAATCAGCCCCAGCATTTT. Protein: CASRPTRGSNQPQHF.